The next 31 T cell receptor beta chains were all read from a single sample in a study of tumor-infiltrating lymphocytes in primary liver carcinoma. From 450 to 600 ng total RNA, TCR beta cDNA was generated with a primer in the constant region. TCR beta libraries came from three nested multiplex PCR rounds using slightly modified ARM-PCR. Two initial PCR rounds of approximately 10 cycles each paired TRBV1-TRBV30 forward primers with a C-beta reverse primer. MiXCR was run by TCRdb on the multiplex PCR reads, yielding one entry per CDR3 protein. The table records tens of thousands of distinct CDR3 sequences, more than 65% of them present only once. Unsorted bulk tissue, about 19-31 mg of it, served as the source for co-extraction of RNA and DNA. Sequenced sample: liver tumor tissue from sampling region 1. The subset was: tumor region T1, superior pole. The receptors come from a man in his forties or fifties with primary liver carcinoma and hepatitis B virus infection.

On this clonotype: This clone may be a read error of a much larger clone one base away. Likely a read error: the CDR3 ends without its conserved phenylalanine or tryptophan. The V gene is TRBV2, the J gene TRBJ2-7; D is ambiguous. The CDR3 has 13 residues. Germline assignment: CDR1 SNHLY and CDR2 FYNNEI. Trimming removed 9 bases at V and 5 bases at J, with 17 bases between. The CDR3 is CASTPVSGDEQYY. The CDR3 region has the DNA TGTGCCAGTACCCCAGTGTCCGGCGACGAGCAGTACTAC.

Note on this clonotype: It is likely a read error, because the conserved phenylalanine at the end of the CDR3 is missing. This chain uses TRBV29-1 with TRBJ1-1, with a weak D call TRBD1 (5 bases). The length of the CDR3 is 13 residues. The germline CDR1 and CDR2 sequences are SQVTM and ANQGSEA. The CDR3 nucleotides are TGTAGCGCTATAACAAGGGGCAGGTCTGAAGCTTTCCTT. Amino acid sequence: CSAITRGRSEAFL.

CDR3 coding DNA: TGCGCCAGCGGTGGGGAGCCAGATACGCAGTATTTT. It yields the protein CASGGEPDTQYF. The rearrangement uses TRBV10-1 and TRBJ2-3, with D possibly matching TRBD2 (5 bases). The CDR3 consists of 12 residues. Looked up from germline, CDR1 is WNHNN and CDR2 is SYGVQD (reference sequence). The V gene lost 8 bases and the J gene lost 4 bases, with 10 bases spanning the gap.

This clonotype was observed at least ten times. The DNA for the CDR3 is TGTGCCAGTAGTTTTGGGGGGGTTTCAAGTAATGAGCAGTTCTTC. The encoded protein is CASSFGGVSSNEQFF. This rearrangement joins TRBV19 to TRBJ2-1; 7 bases agree with TRBD2. The CDR3 runs to 15 residues. V dropped 5 bases and J dropped 7; count of bases not matched to a gene: 11. Per germline, CDR1 LNHDA and CDR2 SQIVND (reference sequence).

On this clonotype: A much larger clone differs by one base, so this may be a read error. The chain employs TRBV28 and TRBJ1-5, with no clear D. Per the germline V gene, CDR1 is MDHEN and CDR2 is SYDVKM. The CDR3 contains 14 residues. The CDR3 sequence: CASSLGSVNQPKHF. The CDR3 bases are TGTGCCAGCAGTTTAGGGTCAGTCAATCAGCCCAAGCATTTT.

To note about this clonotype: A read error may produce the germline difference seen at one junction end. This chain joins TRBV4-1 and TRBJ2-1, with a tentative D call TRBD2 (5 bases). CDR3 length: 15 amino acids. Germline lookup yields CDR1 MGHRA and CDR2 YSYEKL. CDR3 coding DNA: TGCGCCGGCAGCCAAGATGGGAGTGCCCACAATGAGCAGTTCTTC. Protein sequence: CAGSQDGSAHNEQFF.

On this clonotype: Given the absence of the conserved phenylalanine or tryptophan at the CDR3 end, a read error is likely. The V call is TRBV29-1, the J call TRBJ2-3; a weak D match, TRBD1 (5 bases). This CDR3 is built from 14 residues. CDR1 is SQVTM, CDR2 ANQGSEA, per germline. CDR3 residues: CGGSTQGVGDTQYL. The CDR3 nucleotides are TGCGGCGGCTCAACGCAGGGTGTTGGAGATACGCAGTATCTT.

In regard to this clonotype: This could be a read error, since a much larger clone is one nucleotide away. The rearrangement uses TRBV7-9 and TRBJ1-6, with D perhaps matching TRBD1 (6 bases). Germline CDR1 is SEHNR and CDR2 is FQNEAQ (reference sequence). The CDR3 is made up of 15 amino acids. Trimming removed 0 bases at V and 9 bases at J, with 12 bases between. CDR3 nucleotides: TGTGCCAGCAGCTTAGCGAGGACAGCCCTTTCACCCCTCCACTTT. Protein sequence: CASSLARTALSPLHF. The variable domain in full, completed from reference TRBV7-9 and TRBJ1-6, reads DTGVSQNPRHKITKRGQNVTFRCDPISEHNRLYWYRQTLGQGPEFLTYFQNEAQLEKSRLLSDRFSAERPKGSFSTLEIQRTEQGDSAMYLCASSLARTALSPLHFGNGTRLTVT.

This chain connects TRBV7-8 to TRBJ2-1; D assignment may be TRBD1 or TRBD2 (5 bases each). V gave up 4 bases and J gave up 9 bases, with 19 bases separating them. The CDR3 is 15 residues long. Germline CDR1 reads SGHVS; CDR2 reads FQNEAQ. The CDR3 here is CASSYGTHLRSEQFF. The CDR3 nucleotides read TGTGCCAGCAGCTACGGGACCCACCTGAGGAGTGAGCAGTTCTTC.

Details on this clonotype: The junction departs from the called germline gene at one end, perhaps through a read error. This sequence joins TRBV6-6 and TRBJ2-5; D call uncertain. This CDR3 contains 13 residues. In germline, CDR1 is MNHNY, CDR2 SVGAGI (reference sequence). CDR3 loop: CASSYSLQETKYF. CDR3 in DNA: TGTGCCAGTAGTTACTCCCTCCAAGAGACCAAGTACTTC.

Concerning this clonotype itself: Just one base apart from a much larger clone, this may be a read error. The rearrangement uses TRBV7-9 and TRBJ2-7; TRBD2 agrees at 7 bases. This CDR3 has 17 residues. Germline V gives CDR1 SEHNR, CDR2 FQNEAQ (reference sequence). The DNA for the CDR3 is TGTACCAGCAGCTTAGGCGGCGGGAGTTTTTTCTCCTACGAGCAGTACTTC. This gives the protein CTSSLGGGSFFSYEQYF.

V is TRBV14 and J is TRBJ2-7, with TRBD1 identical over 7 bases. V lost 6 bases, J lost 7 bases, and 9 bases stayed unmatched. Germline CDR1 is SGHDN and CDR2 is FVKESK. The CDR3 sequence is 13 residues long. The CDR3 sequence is CASSQGDTGEQYF. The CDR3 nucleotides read TGTGCCAGCAGTCAGGGGGACACCGGGGAGCAGTACTTC. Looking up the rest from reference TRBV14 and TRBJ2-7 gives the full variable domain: EAGVTQFPSHSVIEKGQTVTLRCDPISGHDNLYWYRRVMGKEIKFLLHFVKESKQDESGMPNNRFLAERTGGTYSTLKVQPAELEDSGVYFCASSQGDTGEQYFGPGTRLTVT.

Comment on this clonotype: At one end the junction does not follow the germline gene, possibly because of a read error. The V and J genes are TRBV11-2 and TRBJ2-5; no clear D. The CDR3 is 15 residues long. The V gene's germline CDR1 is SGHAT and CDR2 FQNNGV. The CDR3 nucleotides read TGTCCCAGCAGCTCGACATACAAGGGTGAACAGACCCAGTACTTC. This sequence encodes CPSSSTYKGEQTQYF. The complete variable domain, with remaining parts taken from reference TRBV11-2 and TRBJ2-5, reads EAGVAQSPRYKIIEKRQSVAFWCNPISGHATLYWYQQILGQGPKLLIQFQNNGVVDDSQLPKDRFSAERLKGVDSTLKIQPAKLEDSAVYLCPSSSTYKGEQTQYFGPGTRLLVL.

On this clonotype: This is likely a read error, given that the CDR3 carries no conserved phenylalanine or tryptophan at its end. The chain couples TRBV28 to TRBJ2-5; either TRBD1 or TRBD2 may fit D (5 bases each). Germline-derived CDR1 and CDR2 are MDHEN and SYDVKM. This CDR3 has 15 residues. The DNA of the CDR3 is TGTGCTAGCAGCAAGGCCGGGGCCCTTGGAGAGACCCAGTACTTA. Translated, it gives CASSKAGALGETQYL.

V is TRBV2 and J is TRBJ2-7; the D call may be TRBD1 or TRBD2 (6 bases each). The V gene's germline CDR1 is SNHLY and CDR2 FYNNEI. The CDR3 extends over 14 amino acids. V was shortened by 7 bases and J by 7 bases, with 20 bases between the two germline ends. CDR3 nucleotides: TGTGCCAGCACTGGAGGGACACGATTAGGGGAGCAGTACTTC. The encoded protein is CASTGGTRLGEQYF.

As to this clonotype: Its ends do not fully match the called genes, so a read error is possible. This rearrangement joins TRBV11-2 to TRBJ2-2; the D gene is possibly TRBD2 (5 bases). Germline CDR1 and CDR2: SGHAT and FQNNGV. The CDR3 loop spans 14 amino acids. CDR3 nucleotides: TGTGCCAGTAGCTTATTAGAGGGAGTCAGGGAGCTGTTTTTT. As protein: CASSLLEGVRELFF.

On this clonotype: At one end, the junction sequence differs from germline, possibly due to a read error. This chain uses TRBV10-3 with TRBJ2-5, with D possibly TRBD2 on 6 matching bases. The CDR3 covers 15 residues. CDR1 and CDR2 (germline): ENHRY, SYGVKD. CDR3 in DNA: TGTGCCATCAGTGTCCGACTAGTGGGGCAAGTGTCCCAGCACTTC. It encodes CAISVRLVGQVSQHF.

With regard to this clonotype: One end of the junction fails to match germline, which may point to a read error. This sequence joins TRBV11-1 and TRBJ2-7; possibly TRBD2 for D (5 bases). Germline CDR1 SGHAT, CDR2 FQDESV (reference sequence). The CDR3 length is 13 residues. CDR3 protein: CDSGEGKTYEQYF. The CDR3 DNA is TGTGACAGCGGTGAGGGCAAAACCTACGAGCAGTACTTC.

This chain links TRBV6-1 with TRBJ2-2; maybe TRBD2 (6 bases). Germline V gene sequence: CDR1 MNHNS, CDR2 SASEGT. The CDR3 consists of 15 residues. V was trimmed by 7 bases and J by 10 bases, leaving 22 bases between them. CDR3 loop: CASNSHQRVSVELFF. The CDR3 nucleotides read TGTGCCAGCAATTCCCACCAGCGGGTGTCCGTGGAGCTGTTTTTT.

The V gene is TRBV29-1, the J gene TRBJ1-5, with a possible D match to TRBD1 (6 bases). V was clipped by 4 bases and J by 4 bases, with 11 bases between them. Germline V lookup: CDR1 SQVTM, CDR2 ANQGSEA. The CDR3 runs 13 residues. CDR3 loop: CSVAQGANQPQHF. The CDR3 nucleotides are TGCAGCGTTGCACAGGGAGCAAATCAGCCCCAGCATTTT.

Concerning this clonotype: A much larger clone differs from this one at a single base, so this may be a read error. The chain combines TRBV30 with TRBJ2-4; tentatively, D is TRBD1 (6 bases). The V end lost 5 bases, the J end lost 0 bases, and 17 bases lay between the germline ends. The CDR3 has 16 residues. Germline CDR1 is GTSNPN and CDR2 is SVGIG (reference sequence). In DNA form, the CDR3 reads TGTGCCTGGTCCCGAAACAGGGACCCAGCCAAAAACATTCAGTACTTC. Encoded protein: CAWSRNRDPAKNIQYF.

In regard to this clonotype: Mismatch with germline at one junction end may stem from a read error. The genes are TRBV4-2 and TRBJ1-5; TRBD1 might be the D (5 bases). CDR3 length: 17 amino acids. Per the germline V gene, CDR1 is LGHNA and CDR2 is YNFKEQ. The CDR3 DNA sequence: TGTGCCAGCGGCCAAGATCAGGGTGCGGCTCGCAATCAGCCCCAGCATTTT. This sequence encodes CASGQDQGAARNQPQHF.

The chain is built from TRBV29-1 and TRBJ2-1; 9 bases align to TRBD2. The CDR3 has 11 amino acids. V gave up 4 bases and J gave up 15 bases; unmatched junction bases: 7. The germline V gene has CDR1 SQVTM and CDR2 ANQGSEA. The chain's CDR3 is CSVVEAGGGFF. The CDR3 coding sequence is TGCAGCGTTGTTGAAGCGGGAGGAGGGTTCTTC.

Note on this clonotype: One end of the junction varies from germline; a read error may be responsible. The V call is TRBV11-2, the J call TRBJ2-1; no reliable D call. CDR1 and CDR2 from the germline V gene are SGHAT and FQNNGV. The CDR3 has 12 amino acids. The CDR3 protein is CASERAIDERFF. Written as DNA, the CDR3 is TGTGCCAGCGAGCGCGCAATAGATGAGCGGTTCTTC.

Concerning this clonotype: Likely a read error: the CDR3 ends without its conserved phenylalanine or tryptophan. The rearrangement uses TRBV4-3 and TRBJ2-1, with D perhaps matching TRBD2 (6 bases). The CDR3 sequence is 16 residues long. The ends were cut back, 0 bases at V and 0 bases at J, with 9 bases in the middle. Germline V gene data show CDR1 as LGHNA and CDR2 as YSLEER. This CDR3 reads CASSQDAGSSYNEQFL. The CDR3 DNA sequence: TGCGCCAGCAGCCAAGATGCGGGAAGCTCCTACAATGAGCAGTTCTTA.

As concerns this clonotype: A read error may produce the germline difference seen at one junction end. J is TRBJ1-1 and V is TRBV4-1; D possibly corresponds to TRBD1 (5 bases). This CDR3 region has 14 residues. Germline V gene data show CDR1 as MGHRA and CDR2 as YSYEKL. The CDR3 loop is CVSSPRGVGTEAFF. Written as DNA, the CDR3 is TGCGTCAGCAGCCCTCGAGGGGTAGGCACTGAAGCTTTCTTT.

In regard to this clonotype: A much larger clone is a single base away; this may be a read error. This chain's CDR3 is CSGEQGAQGDYTF. In DNA form, the CDR3 reads TGCAGCGGCGAACAGGGGGCTCAGGGTGACTACACCTTC. The V and J genes are TRBV29-1 and TRBJ1-2; 9 positions agree with TRBD1. The CDR3 runs 13 residues. J was trimmed by 10 bases and V by 7 bases; bases with no gene match: 13. Germline lookup yields CDR1 SQVTM and CDR2 ANQGSEA. Combining the CDR3 with reference TRBV29-1 and TRBJ1-2 gives the whole variable domain SAVISQKPSRDICQRGTSLTIQCQVDSQVTMMFWYRQQPGQSLTLIATANQGSEATYESGFVIDKFPISRPNLTFSTLTVSNMSPEDSSIYLCSGEQGAQGDYTFGSGTRLTVV.

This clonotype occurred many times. CDR3 residues: CSVIWDEKAFF. CDR3 DNA sequence: TGCAGCGTCATTTGGGATGAAAAAGCTTTCTTT. The gene calls are TRBV29-1 and TRBJ1-1; D remains unclear. The CDR3 runs 11 residues. Trimming pared 6 bases from V and 9 bases from J, leaving 14 bases between. Germline V gives CDR1 SQVTM, CDR2 ANQGSEA.

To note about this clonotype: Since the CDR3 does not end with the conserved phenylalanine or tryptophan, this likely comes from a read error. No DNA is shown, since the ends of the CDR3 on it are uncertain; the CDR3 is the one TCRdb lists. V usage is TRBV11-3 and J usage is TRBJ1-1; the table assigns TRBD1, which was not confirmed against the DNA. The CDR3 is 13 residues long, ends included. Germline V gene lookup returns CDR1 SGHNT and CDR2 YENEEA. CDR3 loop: CAISLAGGTEALS.

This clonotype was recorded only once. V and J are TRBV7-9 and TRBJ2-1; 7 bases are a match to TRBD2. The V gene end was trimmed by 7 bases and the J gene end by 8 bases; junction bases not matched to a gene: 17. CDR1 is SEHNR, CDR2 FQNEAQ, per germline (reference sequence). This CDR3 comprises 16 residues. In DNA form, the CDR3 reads TGTGCCAGCAACCTGGGCAGGGCGGGAGTCTGGGATGAGCAGTTCTTC. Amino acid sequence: CASNLGRAGVWDEQFF.

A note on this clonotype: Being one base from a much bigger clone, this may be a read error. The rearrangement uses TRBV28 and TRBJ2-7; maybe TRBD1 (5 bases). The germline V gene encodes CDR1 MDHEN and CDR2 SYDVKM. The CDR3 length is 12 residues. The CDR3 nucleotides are TGTGTCAGCAGTTCCCAGGGAATCGAGCAGTACTTC. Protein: CVSSSQGIEQYF.